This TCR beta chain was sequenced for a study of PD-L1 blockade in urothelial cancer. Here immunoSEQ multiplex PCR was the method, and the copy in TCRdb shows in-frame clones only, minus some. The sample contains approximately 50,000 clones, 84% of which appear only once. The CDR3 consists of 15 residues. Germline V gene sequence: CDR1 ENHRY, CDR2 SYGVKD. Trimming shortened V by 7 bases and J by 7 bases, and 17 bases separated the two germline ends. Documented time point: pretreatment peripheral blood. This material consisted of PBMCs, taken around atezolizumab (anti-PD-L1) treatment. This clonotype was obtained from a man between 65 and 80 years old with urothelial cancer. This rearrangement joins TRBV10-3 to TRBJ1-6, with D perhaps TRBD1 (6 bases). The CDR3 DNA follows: TGTGCCATCAAAGGGGACACCATTACAAATTCACCCCTCCACTTT. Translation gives CAIKGDTITNSPLHF.